Listed below are T cell receptor beta chains from one sample, sequenced in a study of early T cells in non-severe SARS-CoV-2 infection. TCRdb reprocessed the 5' RACE reads with MiXCR, giving one entry per CDR3 protein. The table lists some 48,000 distinct CDR3 sequences, roughly 4.5% of them singletons. The source material was whole blood. The source is an adult who was a healthcare worker with PCR-confirmed SARS-CoV-2 infection or an uninfected control (not recorded which). Each CDR3 is given with its conserved first and last residue. A D gene is named only where the DNA matches it firmly.

j_call	v_call	d_call	cdr3_aa
TRBJ2-1	TRBV6-6	TRBD2	CASSNPGLAGGLRFF
TRBJ1-2	TRBV11-2	-	CASSNRVDGYTF
TRBJ2-7	TRBV11-2	-	CASSLQKTGSYEQYF
TRBJ1-2	TRBV6-6	-	CATHMQGWENYGYTF
TRBJ2-3	TRBV18	-	CASSLSRTDTQYF
TRBJ2-5	TRBV5-5	TRBD1	CASSVPGTGPETQYF
TRBJ2-1	TRBV12-3/TRBV12-4	-	CASSSLTGVTEQFF
TRBJ2-7	TRBV30	-	CAWRQGSYEQYF
TRBJ1-6	TRBV2	-	CASSGNRDSPLHF
TRBJ1-1	TRBV6-1	TRBD1	CASSNVGQGAAEAFF
TRBJ2-6	TRBV20-1	-	CSALRWDTGANVLTF
TRBJ2-2	TRBV6-4	-	CASSGTRGGELFF
TRBJ2-7	TRBV20-1	TRBD2	CSAGRGREIGRQYF
TRBJ2-7	TRBV7-2	-	CASSPNSRDTGYEQYF
TRBJ1-1	TRBV12-3/TRBV12-4	TRBD1	CASSNRDRDTEVFF
TRBJ2-1	TRBV30	-	CASLRSVSYNEQFF
TRBJ2-5	TRBV4-1	-	CASSQELSSPRETQYF